This T cell receptor beta chain came from a study of blood T cell repertoires in COVID-19. For the study at large: The study drew acute and convalescent COVID-19 samples from the United States, Italy and Spain.

Germline V lookup: CDR1 MNHEY, CDR2 SMNVEV (reference sequence). After removal of 6 bases from V and 0 bases from J, the junction contained 7 bases not matched to a gene. The CDR3 is 17 residues long. Study processing details: Amplified reference gene primers provided the basis for estimating nucleated cell counts. Method: immunoSEQ multiplex PCR; TCRdb's copy keeps in-frame clones and lacks some. That table supplies the V and J calls and clone size; D and trimming were determined from the DNA. This sample has about 28,000 clones, with about 83% found just once. This receptor was taken from a human donor in a cohort sampled during active COVID-19. The chain combines TRBV27 with TRBJ2-3; 12 nucleotides line up with TRBD2. The sample comprised peripheral blood. CDR3 sequence (DNA): TGTGCCAGCAGCCCCGGGACTAGCGGGCTTAGCACAGATACGCAGTATTTT. Protein: CASSPGTSGLSTDTQYF.